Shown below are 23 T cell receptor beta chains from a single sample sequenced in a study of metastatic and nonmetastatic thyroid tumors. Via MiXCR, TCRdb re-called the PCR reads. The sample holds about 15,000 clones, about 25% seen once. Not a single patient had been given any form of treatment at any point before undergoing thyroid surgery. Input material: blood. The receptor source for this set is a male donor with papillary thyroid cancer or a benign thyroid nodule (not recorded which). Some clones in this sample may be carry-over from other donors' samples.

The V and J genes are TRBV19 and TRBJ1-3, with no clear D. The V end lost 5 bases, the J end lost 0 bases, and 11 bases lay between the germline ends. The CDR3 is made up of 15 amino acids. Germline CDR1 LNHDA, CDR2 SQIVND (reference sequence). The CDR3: CASSSGLSSGNTIYF. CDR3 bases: TGTGCCAGTAGTTCAGGACTGTCCTCTGGAAACACCATATATTTT.

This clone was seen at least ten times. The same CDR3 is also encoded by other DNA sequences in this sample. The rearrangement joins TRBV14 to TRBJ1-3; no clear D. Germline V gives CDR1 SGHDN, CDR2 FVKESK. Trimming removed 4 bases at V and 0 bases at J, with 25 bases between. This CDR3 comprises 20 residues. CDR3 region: CASSPAGWRRIYNSGNTIYF. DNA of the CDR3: TGTGCCAGCAGCCCGGCGGGGTGGCGACGGATCTACAACTCTGGAAACACCATATATTTT.

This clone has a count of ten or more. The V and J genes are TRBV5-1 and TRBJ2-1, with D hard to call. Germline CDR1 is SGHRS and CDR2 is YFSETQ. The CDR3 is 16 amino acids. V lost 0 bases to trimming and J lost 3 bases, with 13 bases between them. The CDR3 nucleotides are TGCGCCAGCAGCTTGGTCAGCGCAAACGTCTACAATGAGCAGTTCTTC. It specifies CASSLVSANVYNEQFF.

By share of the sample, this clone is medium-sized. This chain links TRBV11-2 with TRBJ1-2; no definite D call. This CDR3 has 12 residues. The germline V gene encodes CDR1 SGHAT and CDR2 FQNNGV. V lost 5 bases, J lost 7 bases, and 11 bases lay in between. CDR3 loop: CASSLGQFGYTF. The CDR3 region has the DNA TGTGCCAGCAGCCTAGGGCAGTTTGGCTACACCTTC.

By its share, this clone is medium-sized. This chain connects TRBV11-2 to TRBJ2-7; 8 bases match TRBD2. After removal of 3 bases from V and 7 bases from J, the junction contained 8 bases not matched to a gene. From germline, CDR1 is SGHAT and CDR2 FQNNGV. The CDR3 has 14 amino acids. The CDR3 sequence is CASSFYGGAEEQYF. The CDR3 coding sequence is TGTGCCAGCAGCTTCTACGGGGGGGCGGAGGAGCAGTACTTC. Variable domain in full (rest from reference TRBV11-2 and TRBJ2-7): EAGVAQSPRYKIIEKRQSVAFWCNPISGHATLYWYQQILGQGPKLLIQFQNNGVVDDSQLPKDRFSAERLKGVDSTLKIQPAKLEDSAVYLCASSFYGGAEEQYFGPGTRLTVT.

Written as DNA, the CDR3 is TGCGCCAGCAGCTTGGACCCGGGGGTGTTTAATGAAAAACTGTTTTTT. This codes for CASSLDPGVFNEKLFF. The J gene is TRBJ1-4, the V gene TRBV5-1; perhaps TRBD1 as D (5 bases). V lost 0 bases to trimming and J lost 4 bases, with 13 bases between them. The germline gives CDR1 SGHRS, CDR2 YFSETQ. The CDR3 is 16 amino acids.

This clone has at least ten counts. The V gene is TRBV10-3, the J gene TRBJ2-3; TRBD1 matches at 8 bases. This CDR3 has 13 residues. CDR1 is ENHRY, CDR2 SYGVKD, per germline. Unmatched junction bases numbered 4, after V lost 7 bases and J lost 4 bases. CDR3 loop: CAITSQGADTQYF. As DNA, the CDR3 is TGTGCCATCACTTCACAGGGGGCAGATACGCAGTATTTT.

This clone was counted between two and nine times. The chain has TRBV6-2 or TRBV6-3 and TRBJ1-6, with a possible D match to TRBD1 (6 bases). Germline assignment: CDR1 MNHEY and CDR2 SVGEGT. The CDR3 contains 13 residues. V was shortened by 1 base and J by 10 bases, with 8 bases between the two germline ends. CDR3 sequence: CASSYYRESPLHF. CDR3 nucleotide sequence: TGTGCCAGCAGTTACTACAGGGAGTCACCCCTCCACTTT.

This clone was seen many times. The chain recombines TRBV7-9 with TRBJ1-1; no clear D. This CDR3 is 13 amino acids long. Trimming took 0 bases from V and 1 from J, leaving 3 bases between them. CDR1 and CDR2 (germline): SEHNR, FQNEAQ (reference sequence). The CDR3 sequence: CASSLAQNTEAFF. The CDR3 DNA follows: TGTGCCAGCAGCTTAGCACAGAACACTGAAGCTTTCTTT.

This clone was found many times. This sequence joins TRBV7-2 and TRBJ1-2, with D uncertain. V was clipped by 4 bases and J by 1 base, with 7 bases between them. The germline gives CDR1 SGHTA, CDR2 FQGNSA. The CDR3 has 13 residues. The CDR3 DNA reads TGTGCCAGCAGCTCCCAGGTTAACTATGGCTACACCTTC. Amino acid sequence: CASSSQVNYGYTF.

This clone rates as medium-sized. CDR3 sequence (DNA): TGTGCCAGCAGCTTAGACCGAGGGGGGTACGAGCAGTACTTC. It codes for CASSLDRGGYEQYF. V gene TRBV7-8 combines with J gene TRBJ2-7; D may be TRBD1 or TRBD2 (6 bases each). There are 14 residues in the CDR3. V was trimmed by 1 base and J by 4 bases, leaving 11 bases between them. Germline V gene lookup returns CDR1 SGHVS and CDR2 FQNEAQ. The whole variable domain, remainder taken from reference TRBV7-8 and TRBJ2-7, is GAGVSQSPRYKVAKRGQDVALRCDPISGHVSLFWYQQALGQGPEFLTYFQNEAQLDKSGLPSDRFFAERPEGSVSTLKIQRTQQEDSAVYLCASSLDRGGYEQYFGPGTRLTVT.

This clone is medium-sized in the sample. This CDR3 reads CSARGIQGTEAFF. CDR3 in DNA: TGCAGTGCTAGAGGTATACAGGGCACTGAAGCTTTCTTT. This chain uses TRBV20-1 with TRBJ1-1, with D possibly TRBD1 on 6 matching bases. This CDR3 spans 13 amino acids. The V end was cut by 1 base, the J end by 4 bases, with 10 bases between. Looked up from germline, CDR1 is DFQATT and CDR2 is SNEGSKA (reference sequence).

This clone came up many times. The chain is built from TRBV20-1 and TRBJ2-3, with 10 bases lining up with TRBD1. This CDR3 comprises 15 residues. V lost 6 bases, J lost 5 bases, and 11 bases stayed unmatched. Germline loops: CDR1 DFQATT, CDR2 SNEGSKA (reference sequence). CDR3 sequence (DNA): TGCAGTGCGGTAGCGGGGACAGGGGATCGAGATACGCAGTATTTT. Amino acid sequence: CSAVAGTGDRDTQYF.

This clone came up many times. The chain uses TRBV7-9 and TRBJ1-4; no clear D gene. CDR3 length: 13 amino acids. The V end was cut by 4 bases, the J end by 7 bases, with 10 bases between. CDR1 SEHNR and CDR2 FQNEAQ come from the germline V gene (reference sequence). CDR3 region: CASSSNIGEKLFF. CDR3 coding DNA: TGTGCCAGCAGCTCAAACATAGGTGAAAAACTGTTTTTT.

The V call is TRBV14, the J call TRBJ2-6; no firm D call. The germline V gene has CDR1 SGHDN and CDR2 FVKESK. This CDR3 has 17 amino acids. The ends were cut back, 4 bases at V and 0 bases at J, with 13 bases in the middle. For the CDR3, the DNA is TGTGCCAGCAGCCTTCGTTTACCACTCTCTGGGGCCAACGTCCTGACTTTC. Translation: CASSLRLPLSGANVLTF.

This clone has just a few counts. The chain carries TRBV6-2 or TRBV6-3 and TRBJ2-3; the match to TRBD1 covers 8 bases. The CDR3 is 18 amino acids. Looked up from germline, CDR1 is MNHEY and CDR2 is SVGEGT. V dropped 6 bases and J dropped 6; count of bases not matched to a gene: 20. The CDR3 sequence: CASSLLGFQGARGDTQYF. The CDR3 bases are TGTGCCAGCAGCCTACTAGGGTTCCAGGGGGCAAGGGGCGATACGCAGTATTTT.

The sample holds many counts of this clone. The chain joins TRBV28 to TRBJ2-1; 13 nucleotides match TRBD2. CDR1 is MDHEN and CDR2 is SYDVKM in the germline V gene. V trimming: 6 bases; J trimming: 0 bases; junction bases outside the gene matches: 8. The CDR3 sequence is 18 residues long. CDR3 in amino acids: CASRTSGRVISSYNEQFF. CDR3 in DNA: TGTGCCAGCAGAACTAGCGGGAGGGTCATTAGCTCCTACAATGAGCAGTTCTTC.

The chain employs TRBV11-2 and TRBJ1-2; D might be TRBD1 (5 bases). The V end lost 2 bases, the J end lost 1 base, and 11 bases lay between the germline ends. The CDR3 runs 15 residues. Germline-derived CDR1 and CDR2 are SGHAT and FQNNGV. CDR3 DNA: TGTGCCAGCAGCTTATGGGGCAGCGGTAACTATGGCTACACCTTC. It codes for CASSLWGSGNYGYTF.

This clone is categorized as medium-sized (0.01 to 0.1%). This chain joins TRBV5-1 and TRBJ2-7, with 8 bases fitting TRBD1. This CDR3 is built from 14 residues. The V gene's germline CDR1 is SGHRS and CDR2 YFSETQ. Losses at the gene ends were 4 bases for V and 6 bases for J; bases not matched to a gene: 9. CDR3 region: CASSQPGQVTEQYF. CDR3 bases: TGCGCCAGCAGCCAACCGGGACAGGTTACCGAGCAGTACTTC.

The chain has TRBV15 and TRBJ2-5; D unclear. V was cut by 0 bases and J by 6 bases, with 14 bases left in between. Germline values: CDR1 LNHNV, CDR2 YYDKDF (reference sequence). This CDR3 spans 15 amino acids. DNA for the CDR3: TGTGCCACCAGCAGAGATCTGGGCGCAGCCCAGACCCAGTACTTC. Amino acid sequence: CATSRDLGAAQTQYF.

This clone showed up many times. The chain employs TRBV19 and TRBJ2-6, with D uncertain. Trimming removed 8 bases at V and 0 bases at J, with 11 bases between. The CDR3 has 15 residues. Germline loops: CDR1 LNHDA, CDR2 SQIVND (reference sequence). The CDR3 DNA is TGTGCCAGTGGGCAAACTTTCTCTGGGGCCAACGTCCTGACTTTC. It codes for CASGQTFSGANVLTF.

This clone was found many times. The CDR3 bases are TGTGCCAGCAGCTTGTTTAGCGGGACGAACACCGGGGAGCTGTTTTTT. Translated, it gives CASSLFSGTNTGELFF. The chain is built from TRBV5-6 and TRBJ2-2; 8 bases line up with TRBD2. CDR1 and CDR2 (germline): SGHDT, YYEEEE. The CDR3 is made up of 16 amino acids. Trimming at V came to 1 base and at J to 0 bases, leaving 2 bases not matched to a gene.

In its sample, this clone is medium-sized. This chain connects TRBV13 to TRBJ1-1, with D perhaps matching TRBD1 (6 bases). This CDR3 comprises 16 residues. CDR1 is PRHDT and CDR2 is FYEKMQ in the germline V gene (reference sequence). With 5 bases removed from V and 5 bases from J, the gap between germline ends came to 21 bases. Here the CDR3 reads CASSPLAGALGTEAFF. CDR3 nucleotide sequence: TGTGCCAGCAGCCCCCTGGCGGGGGCTCTTGGTACTGAAGCTTTCTTT.